This is a list of T cell receptor beta chains from one sample in a study of graft-versus-host responses after intestinal transplantation. The table came from immunoSEQ multiplex PCR; TCRdb's copy has only in-frame clones and leaves some out. The repertoire holds about 47,000 clones, with 85% to 95% as singletons. This sample comprised PBMCs, obtained about 120 weeks after a first intestinal transplant, on the day of a second. The receptors shown here come from a human patient who received an intestinal transplant, so some T cells may come from the graft donor. CDR3s include the opening cysteine and the closing phenylalanine or tryptophan. D genes are given only for firm matches. Clone size, where shown, is once, few, many, or a class for clones that have expanded.

-,-,TRBJ2-3,TRBV6-1,CASSAYWTGGTDTQYF,TGTGCCAGCAGTGCGTACTGGACTGGGGGCACAGATACGCAGTATTTT
-,TRBD2,TRBJ2-5,TRBV7-9,CASSPRLAGLVETQYF,TGTGCCAGCAGCCCGAGACTAGCGGGACTGGTAGAGACCCAGTACTTC
-,-,TRBJ1-5,TRBV30,CAWSGQVVGNQPQHF,TGTGCCTGGAGTGGACAGGTCGTCGGCAATCAGCCCCAGCATTTT
-,-,TRBJ1-5,TRBV5-6,CASSGIDRTQHF,TGTGCCAGCAGCGGGATCGACAGGACCCAGCATTTT
-,-,TRBJ2-1,TRBV5-6,CASSRVRGRGNEQFF,TGTGCCAGCAGCCGTGTCAGGGGAAGGGGCAATGAGCAGTTCTTC
few,TRBD1,TRBJ2-7,TRBV10-1,CASSDADRAEQYF,TGCGCCAGCAGTGACGCGGACAGGGCCGAGCAGTACTTC
-,-,TRBJ2-3,TRBV7-9,CASSSQRQDSYTDTQYF,TGTGCCAGCAGCTCCCAGAGACAGGACTCATACACAGATACGCAGTATTTT
-,-,TRBJ1-1,TRBV6-5,CASSYNGRANTEAFF,TGTGCCAGCAGTTACAATGGCAGAGCGAACACTGAAGCTTTCTTT
once,-,TRBJ2-1,TRBV9,CASSGAIRTGNWDEQFF,TGTGCCAGCAGCGGAGCGATACGAACAGGGAATTGGGATGAGCAGTTCTTC
-,-,TRBJ2-7,TRBV10-3,CAISESSGTYEQYF,TGTGCCATCAGTGAGTCTAGCGGTACCTACGAGCAGTACTTC
-,TRBD1,TRBJ2-6,TRBV28,CASGTGGPSGANVPTF,TGTGCCAGCGGGACAGGGGGTCCTTCTGGGGCCAACGTCCCGACTTTC
-,-,TRBJ2-7,TRBV7-9,CASSLQGSSEQYF,TGTGCCAGCAGCTTACAGGGGTCGAGCGAGCAGTACTTC
-,-,TRBJ1-2,TRBV28,CAGSFLTDYYGYTF,TGTGCCGGCAGTTTTCTGACCGATTACTATGGCTACACCTTC
-,-,TRBJ2-5,TRBV5-1,CASSLSHKETQYF,TGCGCCAGCAGCTTATCACACAAAGAGACCCAGTACTTC
-,TRBD1,TRBJ2-3,TRBV10-1,CASSEGQGAADTQYF,TGCGCCAGCAGTGAGGGACAGGGGGCCGCAGATACGCAGTATTTT
-,-,TRBJ2-1,TRBV6-6,CASSYVGANEQFF,TGTGCCAGCAGTTATGTGGGGGCGAATGAGCAGTTCTTC
-,-,TRBJ1-1,TRBV29-1,CSVDTGFTEAFF,TGCAGCGTAGATACAGGGTTTACTGAAGCTTTCTTT
-,TRBD1,TRBJ2-2,TRBV4-1,CASSQDLGDRGRPGELFF,TGCGCCAGCAGCCAAGATCTAGGGGACAGGGGGCGTCCCGGGGAGCTGTTTTTT
-,-,TRBJ2-2,TRBV2,CASSENSNTGELFF,TGTGCCAGCAGTGAAAACTCCAACACCGGGGAGCTGTTTTTT
-,-,TRBJ1-4,TRBV7-9,CASSLALIGRRQETEKLFF,TGTGCCAGCAGCTTAGCGCTCATCGGGCGTCGACAGGAGACTGAAAAACTGTTTTTT
-,-,TRBJ2-5,TRBV29-1,CSVPRMEGEETQYF,TGCAGCGTTCCAAGGATGGAGGGGGAAGAGACCCAGTACTTC
few,-,TRBJ1-1,TRBV5-1,CASSLVGVGGLEAFF,TGCGCCAGCAGCTTGGTTGGGGTTGGGGGGCTGGAAGCTTTCTTT
-,TRBD1,TRBJ1-2,TRBV19,CASSPLRQGANYGYTF,TGTGCCAGTAGCCCTCTACGACAGGGCGCTAACTATGGCTACACCTTC
-,TRBD2,TRBJ2-1,TRBV5-6,CASRGTSGDYNEQFF,TGTGCCAGCAGGGGCACTAGCGGAGACTACAATGAGCAGTTCTTC
-,TRBD2,TRBJ2-7,TRBV2,CASSEGSSGSYEQYF,TGTGCCAGCAGTGAAGGTTCTAGCGGGAGCTACGAGCAGTACTTC
-,-,TRBJ1-1,TRBV7-9,CASSFWTVNTEAFF,TGTGCCAGCAGCTTTTGGACGGTTAACACTGAAGCTTTCTTT
-,TRBD2,TRBJ2-3,TRBV4-2,CASSQLTSGSTDTQYF,TGTGCCAGCAGCCAACTTACTAGCGGCAGCACAGATACGCAGTATTTT
few,-,TRBJ1-6,TRBV4-1,CASSQVRQGRASYNSPLHF,TGCGCCAGCAGCCAAGTTCGGCAGGGCCGAGCATCCTATAATTCACCCCTCCACTTT
-,TRBD2,TRBJ2-3,TRBV7-3,CASSLSFSSGDTQYF,TGTGCCAGCAGCTTATCCTTTTCTAGCGGGGATACGCAGTATTTT
-,TRBD1,TRBJ2-1,TRBV29-1,CSVLQGANEQFF,TGCAGCGTTCTCCAGGGGGCCAATGAGCAGTTCTTC
-,-,TRBJ2-1,TRBV10-1,CASSEWRGSGEQFF,TGCGCCAGCAGTGAATGGAGGGGGTCAGGCGAGCAGTTCTTC
-,-,TRBJ1-1,TRBV27,CASSFPGVGAFF,TGTGCCAGCAGTTTTCCCGGGGTGGGAGCTTTCTTT